Presented here are 4 T cell receptor beta chains from one specimen sequenced in a study of long-term antiretroviral therapy in people with HIV. Version v3.0 of the immunoSEQ assay ran at survey level. Profiled with immunoSEQ multiplex PCR; TCRdb holds only in-frame clones, not every one. The data contain 15,000 to 20,000 clones, roughly 80% of them seen just once; the ten biggest clones take up roughly 15%. The input for sequencing was unsorted PBMCs, taken 2.1 to 2.2 years before starting antiretroviral therapy. The receptors were gathered from a man younger than 40 with HIV.

The V gene is TRBV25-1, the J gene TRBJ2-1; 7 bases are a match to TRBD2. The trim removed 3 bases at V and 4 bases at J, leaving 9 bases unmatched. Germline V gene sequence: CDR1 MGHDK, CDR2 SYGVNS. The CDR3 has 16 amino acids. CDR3 nucleotides: TGTGCCAGCAGTGATTTTGTCGCTAGCGGTTACAATGAGCAGTTCTTC. As protein: CASSDFVASGYNEQFF. The variable domain in full, with the rest retrieved from reference TRBV25-1 and TRBJ2-1, is EADIYQTPRYLVIGTGKKITLECSQTMGHDKMYWYQQDPGMELHLIHYSYGVNSTEKGDLSSESTVSRIRTEHFPLTLESARPSHTSQYLCASSDFVASGYNEQFFGPGTRLTVL.

This clone was seen a handful of times. The chain recombines TRBV27 with TRBJ2-2, with D uncertain. V lost 1 base and J 0 bases, leaving 9 bases between the germline ends. The length of the CDR3 is 16 residues. Germline V CDR1 and CDR2: MNHEY, SMNVEV (reference sequence). The chain's CDR3 is CASSLLGGANTGELFF. The CDR3 DNA reads as TGTGCCAGCAGTTTATTAGGTGGGGCGAACACCGGGGAGCTGTTTTTT.

J is TRBJ2-2 and V is TRBV6-1; TRBD2 aligns across 11 bases. Trimming removed 7 bases from V and 3 bases from J; junction bases left unmatched: 1. Germline V gene sequence: CDR1 MNHNS, CDR2 SASEGT. This CDR3 comprises 14 residues. The CDR3 is CASTGLADTGELFF. CDR3 in DNA: TGTGCCAGCACGGGACTAGCGGACACCGGGGAGCTGTTTTTT.

J is TRBJ1-6 and V is TRBV5-4, with 8 bases fitting TRBD1. V dropped 5 bases and J dropped 6; count of bases not matched to a gene: 10. CDR3 length: 16 residues. CDR1 and CDR2 from the germline V gene are SGHNT and YYREEE (reference sequence). The CDR3 protein is CASRDRRGLSNSPLHF. In nucleotides, the CDR3 is TGTGCCAGCAGGGATCGCAGGGGGCTGAGTAATTCACCCCTCCACTTT.